This TCR beta chain was documented in a study of T cell responses to AZD1222 COVID-19 vaccine. Study-level information: Both about-4-week and about-12-week second-dose recipients were combined. Findings and limits, study-wide: As reported, nearly half of all spike-specific TCRs target variant regions that are unmutated. Clonal diversity was possibly underestimated; the donors were predominantly white British and more often female.

Turning to this clone: Its antigen is not identified.

The CDR3 loop spans 17 amino acids. After removal of 2 bases from V and 4 bases from J, the junction contained 7 bases not matched to a gene. Per germline, CDR1 KGHSH and CDR2 LQKENI. Sequencing used immunoSEQ multiplex PCR; TCRdb keeps in-frame clones, though not all of them. Of around 170,000 clones listed, roughly 93% were seen once; the top ten hold roughly 0.99%. This TCR was sampled from an adult in good health. The chain joins TRBV18 to TRBJ2-1; 11 bases are shared with TRBD2. Sequences were derived from peripheral blood, sampled on day 0 of AZD1222 vaccination. CDR3 in amino acids: CASSPRASGRSYNEQFF. DNA for the CDR3: TGTGCCAGCTCACCAAGGGCTAGCGGGAGGTCTTACAATGAGCAGTTCTTC.